Each of the 15 T cell receptor beta chains below was sequenced from the same sample in a study of OX40 agonist ivuxolimab in advanced cancers. The library was produced with the immunoSEQ multiplex PCR assay. TCRdb carries this immuneACCESS record with in-frame sequences only. Its versions omit some clonotypes, under half of them owing to an unresolved V gene in the studies checked, with the rest unexplained. Across this sample there are tens of thousands of clones, with roughly nine tenths seen only once. The top ten clonotypes cover 0.33% of the sample. The input for sequencing was CD4+ or CD8+ T cells sorted from blood, taken in a trial of the OX40 agonist ivuxolimab. These receptors were taken from an adult with an advanced solid tumor such as melanoma, head and neck, liver or kidney cancer.

The chain has TRBV5-1 and TRBJ2-2; TRBD2 matches at 14 bases. Germline loops: CDR1 SGHRS, CDR2 YFSETQ. The CDR3 length is 15 residues. J was trimmed by 10 bases and V by 4 bases; bases with no gene match: 6. CDR3 region: CASSRTSGGPVELFF. The CDR3 DNA reads as TGCGCCAGCAGCCGGACTAGCGGGGGGCCGGTGGAGCTGTTTTTT.

The chain carries TRBV19 and TRBJ2-1, with unresolved D. The CDR3 runs to 13 residues. Germline CDR1 and CDR2: LNHDA and SQIVND (reference sequence). The V gene lost 1 base and the J gene lost 6 bases, with 7 bases spanning the gap. CDR3 bases: TGTGCCAGTAGTATAGCACTTCGCAATGAGCAGTTCTTC. Translation: CASSIALRNEQFF.

The chain has TRBV4-3 and TRBJ1-2; 8 nucleotides match TRBD1. The J segment lost 5 bases and the V segment lost 0 bases, leaving 8 bases of the junction unmatched. The CDR3 is made up of 16 amino acids. Per the germline V gene, CDR1 is LGHNA and CDR2 is YSLEER. The DNA of the CDR3 is TGCGCCAGCAGCCAAGACTACGACAGGGGCTGGTATGGCTACACCTTC. Its translation is CASSQDYDRGWYGYTF.

V usage is TRBV7-3 and J usage is TRBJ2-1; 8 bases agree with TRBD1. CDR1 SGHTA and CDR2 FQGTGA come from the germline V gene. This CDR3 contains 16 residues. After removal of 5 bases from V and 1 base from J, the junction contained 7 bases not matched to a gene. CDR3 sequence (DNA): TGTGCCAGCAGCCGTCCCGGGACAGGATCCTACAATGAGCAGTTCTTC. Protein sequence: CASSRPGTGSYNEQFF. The full variable domain, rest sourced from reference TRBV7-3 and TRBJ2-1, is GAGVSQTPSNKVTEKGKYVELRCDPISGHTALYWYRQSLGQGPEFLIYFQGTGAADDSGLPNDRFFAVRPEGSVSTLKIQRTERGDSAVYLCASSRPGTGSYNEQFFGPGTRLTVL.

The chain couples TRBV7-2 to TRBJ1-2; 12 nucleotides agree with TRBD1. The germline V gene has CDR1 SGHTA and CDR2 FQGNSA. V shed 2 bases and J 7 bases; nucleotides not matched to a gene: 8. The CDR3 length is 16 residues. The DNA for the CDR3 is TGTGCCAGCAGCTTATCGGGACAGGGGGCAGATGGTGGCTACACCTTC. Protein: CASSLSGQGADGGYTF.

DNA of the CDR3: TGTGCCACCAAAAGCGGTAGCTCCTACAATGAGCAGTTCTTC. It encodes CATKSGSSYNEQFF. V is TRBV19 and J is TRBJ2-1, with D possibly matching TRBD2 (5 bases). Trimming removed 10 bases from V and 0 bases from J, with 13 bases in between. The V gene's germline CDR1 is LNHDA and CDR2 SQIVND (reference sequence). The CDR3 loop spans 14 amino acids.

V is TRBV5-6 and J is TRBJ2-2; D is uncertain. The CDR3 totals 14 residues. Per the germline V gene, CDR1 is SGHDT and CDR2 is YYEEEE. V shed 4 bases and J shed 5 bases, with 12 bases lying between them. The CDR3 DNA reads as TGTGCCAGCAGCCTCCGGACGGAGACCGGGGAGCTGTTTTTT. This encodes CASSLRTETGELFF.

V usage is TRBV7-8 and J usage is TRBJ2-5; either TRBD1 or TRBD2 may fit D (5 bases each). The CDR3 consists of 14 residues. V was cut by 4 bases and J by 5 bases, with 14 bases left in between. The germline CDR1 and CDR2 sequences are SGHVS and FQNEAQ. The CDR3: CASSSDPGPETQYF. CDR3 bases: TGTGCCAGCAGCTCAGATCCGGGACCGGAGACCCAGTACTTC.

The rearrangement uses TRBV28 and TRBJ2-3; 12 bases agree with TRBD1. V was clipped by 6 bases and J by 5 bases; unmatched bases: 9. This CDR3 is built from 16 residues. The germline V gene has CDR1 MDHEN and CDR2 SYDVKM. The CDR3: CASSSRDRGPRDTQYF. In nucleotides, the CDR3 is TGTGCCAGCAGCTCGCGGGACAGGGGGCCCAGAGATACGCAGTATTTT.

The chain couples TRBV5-6 to TRBJ1-1; D is unresolved. The germline V and J ends were trimmed by 2 bases and 5 bases, with 4 bases remaining between them. Germline V gene data show CDR1 as SGHDT and CDR2 as YYEEEE. The CDR3 has 11 amino acids. For the CDR3, the DNA is TGTGCCAGCAGCTTCAGGACTGAAGCTTTCTTT. As protein: CASSFRTEAFF.

This sequence joins TRBV11-2 and TRBJ1-4; D is uncertain. The CDR3 spans 13 residues. Trimming removed 1 base from V and 5 bases from J, with 5 bases in between. The germline V gene has CDR1 SGHAT and CDR2 FQNNGV. The CDR3 reads CASSLVINEKLFF. The CDR3 bases are TGTGCCAGCAGCTTAGTCATAAATGAAAAACTGTTTTTT. Looking up the rest from reference TRBV11-2 and TRBJ1-4 gives the full variable domain: EAGVAQSPRYKIIEKRQSVAFWCNPISGHATLYWYQQILGQGPKLLIQFQNNGVVDDSQLPKDRFSAERLKGVDSTLKIQPAKLEDSAVYLCASSLVINEKLFFGSGTQLSVL.

The chain joins TRBV7-6 to TRBJ2-7; D remains unclear. CDR1 and CDR2 (germline): SGHVS, FNYEAQ. V was shortened by 5 bases and J by 9 bases, with 14 bases between the two germline ends. The CDR3 covers 12 residues. CDR3 sequence (DNA): TGTGCCAGCAGCCCCCTTGGAACTTGGCAGTACTTC. It specifies CASSPLGTWQYF. The full variable domain, its missing parts supplied by reference TRBV7-6 and TRBJ2-7, is GAGVSQSPRYKVTKRGQDVALRCDPISGHVSLYWYRQALGQGPEFLTYFNYEAQQDKSGLPNDRFSAERPEGSISTLTIQRTEQRDSAMYRCASSPLGTWQYFGPGTRLTVT.

CDR3 sequence (DNA): TGTGCCAGCAGTGTGGAGGGAGTGGAGAACACTGAAGCTTTCTTT. It codes for CASSVEGVENTEAFF. This rearrangement joins TRBV2 to TRBJ1-1, with D uncertain. The germline V gene encodes CDR1 SNHLY and CDR2 FYNNEI. V lost 4 bases and J 1 base, leaving 13 bases between the germline ends. The CDR3 runs 15 residues.

V is TRBV7-8 and J is TRBJ2-3, with D maybe TRBD2 (6 bases). The CDR3 has 16 residues. The V gene's germline CDR1 is SGHVS and CDR2 FQNEAQ. V lost 1 base to trimming and J lost 0 bases, with 11 bases between them. The CDR3 bases are TGTGCCAGCAGCTTAGGGGCAGCGGGTAGCACAGATACGCAGTATTTT. Protein product: CASSLGAAGSTDTQYF.

J is TRBJ2-7 and V is TRBV5-5; D may be TRBD2 (5 bases). The CDR3 loop spans 12 amino acids. Germline lookup yields CDR1 SGHKS and CDR2 YYEKEE (reference sequence). Trimming took 1 base from V and 7 from J, leaving 9 bases between them. The CDR3: CASSLLGREQYF. CDR3 sequence (DNA): TGTGCCAGCAGCTTGCTGGGGAGAGAGCAGTACTTC.